This entry lists 14 T cell receptor beta chains sequenced from one sample in a study of T cell changes during pregnancy in multiple sclerosis. The method was immunoSEQ multiplex PCR; TCRdb's version includes in-frame clones alone and lacks a portion of them. The sample has over 35,000 clones, 91% seen once. This material consisted of CD4+ T cells from peripheral blood mononuclear cells, taken in the third trimester of pregnancy. These receptors originate from a female donor in good health, enrolled as a control in a pregnancy study.

Of note for this clone: Sequence at one end of the junction differs from germline and may be a read error. The rearrangement uses TRBV7-7 and TRBJ2-2; 11 nucleotides match TRBD1. The germline V gene has CDR1 SSHAT and CDR2 FNYEAQ (reference sequence). The CDR3 is made up of 16 amino acids. The CDR3 region has the DNA TGTGCTAGCAGCTTAGGGGACAGGGGGGACACCGGGGAGCTGTTTTTT. Its protein product is CASSLGDRGDTGELFF.

The genes are TRBV5-6 and TRBJ1-2, with 7 bases lining up with TRBD1. The CDR3 loop spans 13 amino acids. J gave up 4 bases and V 4 bases, and 4 bases lay outside the gene matches. CDR1 is SGHDT, CDR2 YYEEEE, per germline. The CDR3 region has the DNA TGTGCCAGCAGCCGGGGACAGAGCTATGGCTACACCTTC. Translation gives CASSRGQSYGYTF. The complete variable domain, with remaining parts taken from reference TRBV5-6 and TRBJ1-2, reads DAGVTQSPTHLIKTRGQQVTLRCSPKSGHDTVSWYQQALGQGPQFIFQYYEEEERQRGNFPDRFSGHQFPNYSSELNVNALLLGDSALYLCASSRGQSYGYTFGSGTRLTVV.

The chain links TRBV5-4 to TRBJ1-6, with 10 bases that match TRBD1. The CDR3 is made up of 16 amino acids. Germline lookup yields CDR1 SGHNT and CDR2 YYREEE (reference sequence). With V trimmed by 1 base and J by 7 bases, 5 bases remained unmatched. CDR3 loop: CASSLMGQGRNSPLHF. CDR3 coding DNA: TGTGCCAGCAGCTTGATGGGACAGGGGAGGAATTCACCCCTCCACTTT.

This chain uses TRBV4-3 with TRBJ2-3, with 9 bases lining up with TRBD2. The CDR3 runs to 15 residues. J lost 2 bases, V lost 2 bases, and 2 bases had no gene match. Per the germline V gene, CDR1 is LGHNA and CDR2 is YSLEER. CDR3: CASSQIAGDTDTQYF. As DNA, the CDR3 is TGCGCCAGCAGCCAAATAGCGGGAGACACAGATACGCAGTATTTT.

The chain combines TRBV2 with TRBJ2-1; the match to TRBD2 covers 12 bases. V was pared by 8 bases and J by 6 bases, with 8 bases of the junction left unmatched. CDR3 length: 15 residues. Germline V gene lookup returns CDR1 SNHLY and CDR2 FYNNEI. CDR3 bases: TGTGCCAGCGGATTATTACTAGCGGGAGGCAATGAGCAGTTCTTC. Its protein product is CASGLLLAGGNEQFF.

The rearrangement uses TRBV6-5 and TRBJ2-7; tentative D call: TRBD1 (5 bases). The CDR3 contains 14 residues. Deletions cut 0 bases from V and 4 bases from J, with 10 bases between. CDR1 is MNHEY, CDR2 SVGAGI, per germline. The CDR3 DNA follows: TGTGCCAGCAGTTACTCGCCAGGGTGGTACGAGCAGTACTTC. Its protein product is CASSYSPGWYEQYF.

The chain combines TRBV7-6 with TRBJ2-5, with TRBD2 matching over 16 bases. This CDR3 is built from 17 residues. The V and J ends lost 4 bases and 2 bases, in that order; junction bases with no gene match: 4. Germline loops: CDR1 SGHVS, CDR2 FNYEAQ. The CDR3 sequence is CASSSGLAGGGQETQYF. In DNA, the CDR3 is TGTGCCAGCAGCTCGGGACTAGCGGGAGGGGGGCAAGAGACCCAGTACTTC.

This chain joins TRBV18 and TRBJ2-2, with D uncertain. Per the germline V gene, CDR1 is KGHSH and CDR2 is LQKENI. The CDR3 totals 14 residues. Deletions cut 6 bases from V and 0 bases from J, with 8 bases between. CDR3 sequence reads: CASSPVPNTGELFF. In DNA form, the CDR3 reads TGTGCCAGCTCGCCGGTCCCGAACACCGGGGAGCTGTTTTTT.

This clone was observed once. V and J are TRBV7-8 and TRBJ1-2; 7 bases fit TRBD1. Germline loops: CDR1 SGHVS, CDR2 FQNEAQ. J lost 4 bases, V lost 5 bases, and 4 bases had no gene match. The CDR3 has 13 amino acids. The CDR3 bases are TGTGCCAGCAGCGAACAGGGGAGCTATGGCTACACCTTC. It encodes CASSEQGSYGYTF.

V and J are TRBV11-3 and TRBJ2-1; D is ambiguous. V gave up 6 bases and J gave up 2 bases, with 8 bases separating them. The CDR3 is 13 residues long. Germline V gene data show CDR1 as SGHNT and CDR2 as YENEEA. The CDR3 DNA sequence: TGTGCCAGCAGTCCAGACACCTACAATGAGCAGTTCTTC. Its translation is CASSPDTYNEQFF.

V usage is TRBV28 and J usage is TRBJ1-2; possible D gene TRBD1, 5 bases. CDR3 length equals 17 residues. V shed 6 bases and J shed 0 bases, with 20 bases lying between them. Germline CDR1 MDHEN, CDR2 SYDVKM. CDR3 bases: TGTGCCAGCAGCTCCCAGGGAACTGGAGAACCTAACTATGGCTACACCTTC. Translating gives CASSSQGTGEPNYGYTF.

V is TRBV28 and J is TRBJ2-7; D remains unclear. Trimming left V 5 bases short and J 0 bases short, with 17 bases between. This CDR3 region has 16 residues. CDR1 is MDHEN and CDR2 is SYDVKM in the germline V gene. CDR3 protein: CASSPEQETPSYEQYF. The CDR3 DNA sequence: TGTGCCAGCAGTCCCGAACAAGAGACACCCTCCTACGAGCAGTACTTC.

The CDR3 sequence is CASRPGGDTQYF. CDR3 in DNA: TGCGCCAGCAGGCCAGGGGGAGATACGCAGTATTTT. The chain is built from TRBV10-1 and TRBJ2-3, with 7 bases aligning to TRBD1. With 6 bases clipped from V and 5 bases from J, the junction kept 2 bases outside the gene matches. Germline V gene data show CDR1 as WNHNN and CDR2 as SYGVQD (reference sequence). The CDR3 is made up of 12 amino acids.

J is TRBJ2-5 and V is TRBV18; 7 bases match TRBD1. V gave up 6 bases and J gave up 1 base; unmatched junction bases: 5. Looked up from germline, CDR1 is KGHSH and CDR2 is LQKENI. This CDR3 region has 14 residues. The CDR3 protein is CASSPGQVQETQYF. The DNA of the CDR3 is TGTGCCAGCTCTCCCGGACAGGTCCAAGAGACCCAGTACTTC. The full variable domain, completed using reference TRBV18 and TRBJ2-5, is NAGVMQNPRHLVRRRGQEARLRCSPMKGHSHVYWYRQLPEEGLKFMVYLQKENIIDESGMPKERFSAEFPKEGPSILRIQQVVRGDSAAYFCASSPGQVQETQYFGPGTRLLVL.